The T cell receptor beta chain described here comes from a study of long-term antiretroviral therapy in people with HIV. Ahead of DNA extraction, samples held roughly 0.9-11 million cryopreserved PBMC each. V gave up 5 bases and J gave up 5 bases; unmatched junction bases: 7. This CDR3 region has 15 residues. Germline CDR1 and CDR2: PRHDT and FYEKMQ (reference sequence). Study-wide points: After ART, diversity increased yet remained lower than transplant donor controls. Clonal expansions arising prior to ART prevailed in the repertoire at every time point.

A v3.0 immunoSEQ assay was performed at survey level. Sequencing targeted roughly 35,000-50,000 T-cell genomes per sample. Clones were read by immunoSEQ multiplex PCR, and TCRdb kept only the in-frame ones, dropping some. In the table there are over 15,000 clones, roughly 89% of which are singletons. Comments on this clone: Its antigen is undetermined.

The J gene is TRBJ2-7, the V gene TRBV13; the match to TRBD1 covers 12 bases. Sequencing was performed on unsorted PBMCs, taken 3 years after starting antiretroviral therapy. The TCR comes from a man aged 50 or older with HIV. The CDR3 protein is CASSLTGTGGNEQYF. In DNA, the CDR3 is TGTGCCAGCAGCCTAACCGGGACAGGGGGCAACGAGCAGTACTTC.